One sample yielded the 18 T cell receptor beta chains listed below, sequenced in a study of blood T cells in healthy people across ages. The second PCR ran roughly 7 to 12 cycles with a sample-barcoded 5' primer and J-beta primers. TCRdb used MiXCR to reprocess the 5' RACE reads, holding one entry per CDR3 protein. The table has 850,000 to 950,000 distinct CDR3 sequences, 29% seen once; the top ten hold roughly 17%. The sequencing sample was made of blood. Every receptor here comes from a woman of 80 years or more in good health.

This clonotype was seen more than once but under ten times. V gene TRBV27 combines with J gene TRBJ1-6, with D possibly TRBD1 on 6 matching bases. V lost 3 bases and J 9 bases, leaving 18 bases between the germline ends. Germline V gene lookup returns CDR1 MNHEY and CDR2 SMNVEV (reference sequence). This CDR3 has 16 residues. The CDR3 DNA reads as TGTGCCAGCAGTTTGACCGGGACATTCTTTGGTTCACCCCTCCACTTT. The encoded protein is CASSLTGTFFGSPLHF.

Comment on this clonotype: Since a much larger clone is just one base distant, this may be a read error. This chain connects TRBV27 to TRBJ2-7; perhaps TRBD2 as D (7 bases). TRBJ2-5 matches the DNA end more closely, so the J call is doubtful. The CDR3 has 15 amino acids. Germline values: CDR1 MNHEY, CDR2 SMNVEV (reference sequence). The CDR3 nucleotides are TGTACCAGCAGCTCCTGGGGGGGCGCGCGCGAGACCCAGTACTTC. This sequence encodes CTSSSWGGARETQYF.

This clonotype was seen only a few times. This chain connects TRBV3-1 to TRBJ2-7, with D hard to call. The germline V gene has CDR1 LGHDT and CDR2 YNNKEL (reference sequence). Trimming removed 0 bases from V and 7 bases from J, with 16 bases in between. The CDR3 is 15 amino acids. In DNA form, the CDR3 reads TGTGCCAGCAGCCAAGATAAGAGAATACCCAATGAGCAGTACTTC. This encodes CASSQDKRIPNEQYF.

V gene TRBV7-2 combines with J gene TRBJ1-4; weak D call: TRBD1 (5 bases). Germline CDR1 and CDR2: SGHTA and FQGNSA. The V end lost 6 bases, the J end lost 8 bases, and 16 bases lay between the germline ends. This CDR3 has 14 amino acids. CDR3 in amino acids: CTSRLGASSEKLFF. CDR3 in DNA: TGTACCAGCAGACTAGGGGCCTCAAGCGAAAAACTGTTTTTT. The variable domain in full, completed from reference TRBV7-2 and TRBJ1-4, reads GAGVSQSPSNKVTEKGKDVELRCDPISGHTALYWYRQSLGQGLEFLIYFQGNSAPDKSGLPSDRFSAERTGGSVSTLTIQRTQQEDSAVYLCTSRLGASSEKLFFGSGTQLSVL.

This clonotype was seen repeatedly, ten times or more. The chain has TRBV6-5 and TRBJ1-5; no reliable D call. The CDR3 has 13 residues. The germline V gene has CDR1 MNHEY and CDR2 SVGAGI. V was cut by 6 bases and J by 3 bases, with 9 bases left in between. The CDR3 nucleotides read TGTGCCAGCAGCCCTACAGTCAATCAGCCCCAGCATTTT. It encodes CASSPTVNQPQHF.

The sample holds one count of this clonotype. CDR3 bases: TGCAGTGCTAACCAGGGACTAGCGGGACACGAGCAGTACTTC. Its protein is CSANQGLAGHEQYF. This chain connects TRBV20-1 to TRBJ2-7; 13 bases match TRBD2. The trim removed 4 bases at V and 5 bases at J, leaving 5 bases unmatched. Germline loops: CDR1 DFQATT, CDR2 SNEGSKA (reference sequence). This CDR3 is 14 amino acids long.

Many counts were recorded for this clonotype. V usage is TRBV6-2 or TRBV6-3 and J usage is TRBJ2-1; TRBD2 agrees at 10 bases. Germline-derived CDR1 and CDR2 are MNHEY and SVGEGT. V lost 1 base, J lost 11 bases, and 8 bases stayed unmatched. CDR3 length: 15 residues. Here the CDR3 reads CASSYYGLADPKQFF. The CDR3 region has the DNA TGTGCCAGCAGTTACTATGGACTAGCGGACCCAAAGCAGTTCTTC.

Comment on this clonotype: The junction does not match germline at one end; this may be a read error. The rearrangement uses TRBV19 and TRBJ2-7; no clear D. The CDR3 contains 14 residues. The V gene's germline CDR1 is LNHDA and CDR2 SQIVND (reference sequence). CDR3 region: CASCINRYSYEQYF. In DNA form, the CDR3 reads TGTGCCAGTTGTATTAATCGGTATTCCTACGAGCAGTACTTC. Supplemented by reference TRBV19 and TRBJ2-7, the full variable domain reads DGGITQSPKYLFRKEGQNVTLSCEQNLNHDAMYWYRQDPGQGLRLIYYSQIVNDFQKGDIAEGYSVSREKKESFPLTVTSAQKNPTAFYLCASCINRYSYEQYFGPGTRLTVT.

This clonotype was seen a handful of times. A clone one base away is much larger, so this may be a read error. The chain combines TRBV2 with TRBJ2-7, with D unclear. The CDR3 loop spans 13 amino acids. The germline CDR1 and CDR2 sequences are SNHLY and FYNNEI. V lost 6 bases and J lost 7, with 16 bases in between. The CDR3, as DNA: TGTGCCAGCAGCCTATCGACCTACAATGAGCAGTACTTC. Translated: CASSLSTYNEQYF. The variable domain in full, completed from reference TRBV2 and TRBJ2-7, reads EPEVTQTPSHQVTQMGQEVILRCVPISNHLYFYWYRQILGQKVEFLVSFYNNEISEKSEIFDDQFSVERPDGSNFTLKIRSTKLEDSAMYFCASSLSTYNEQYFGPGTRLTVT.

V and J are TRBV7-9 and TRBJ2-1, with D perhaps matching TRBD2 (6 bases). The CDR3 sequence is 13 residues long. Deletions cut 0 bases from V and 15 bases from J, with 15 bases between. Germline CDR1 reads SEHNR; CDR2 reads FQNEAQ (reference sequence). The CDR3 protein is CASSLASTGVGFF. The CDR3 DNA sequence: TGTGCCAGCAGCTTAGCGTCGACGGGAGTGGGGTTCTTC.

In its sample, this clonotype was seen a few times. The CDR3 bases are TGCAGTGCCGCCGGACATGGGAATGAAAAACTGTTTTTT. Protein: CSAAGHGNEKLFF. The chain recombines TRBV20-1 with TRBJ1-4, with TRBD1 as a possible D gene (5 bases). This CDR3 is built from 13 residues. V lost 6 bases and J lost 5, with 13 bases in between. Germline values: CDR1 DFQATT, CDR2 SNEGSKA (reference sequence).

This clonotype occurred many times. The chain has TRBV12-3 or TRBV12-4 and TRBJ2-3; possible D gene TRBD2, 6 bases. This CDR3 is 14 amino acids long. The V end lost 7 bases, the J end lost 4 bases, and 15 bases lay between the germline ends. The CDR3 is CASNPRLVADTQYF. The DNA of the CDR3 is TGTGCCAGCAACCCTCGACTAGTAGCAGATACGCAGTATTTT.

In this sample, this clonotype turned up a few times. The chain recombines TRBV7-8 with TRBJ1-2; 7 nucleotides line up with TRBD1. This CDR3 region has 14 residues. Germline-derived CDR1 and CDR2 are SGHVS and FQNEAQ. The ends lost 5 bases at V and 4 bases at J; junction bases unmatched: 7. The DNA for the CDR3 is TGTGCCAGCAGCGTAAGCGGACAGGTCTATGGCTACACCTTC. As protein: CASSVSGQVYGYTF. Drawing the rest from reference TRBV7-8 and TRBJ1-2, the complete variable domain is GAGVSQSPRYKVAKRGQDVALRCDPISGHVSLFWYQQALGQGPEFLTYFQNEAQLDKSGLPSDRFFAERPEGSVSTLKIQRTQQEDSAVYLCASSVSGQVYGYTFGSGTRLTVV.

This clonotype was seen many times. The chain recombines TRBV20-1 with TRBJ2-7, with D maybe TRBD2 (6 bases). The germline CDR1 and CDR2 sequences are DFQATT and SNEGSKA (reference sequence). Trimming removed 6 bases from V and 4 bases from J, with 16 bases in between. The CDR3 covers 13 residues. DNA of the CDR3: TGCAGTGCCGGAGGGACGGTGATATACGAGCAGTACTTC. This sequence encodes CSAGGTVIYEQYF.

This clonotype showed up just a few times. J is TRBJ1-6 and V is TRBV20-1; 9 bases align to TRBD1. The J segment lost 7 bases and the V segment lost 0 bases, leaving 10 bases of the junction unmatched. This CDR3 comprises 17 residues. Looked up from germline, CDR1 is DFQATT and CDR2 is SNEGSKA (reference sequence). This CDR3 is CSARDYRGPNSNSPLHF. In nucleotides, the CDR3 is TGCAGTGCTAGAGATTACAGGGGGCCTAATAGCAATTCACCCCTCCACTTT.

To note about this clonotype: A much larger clonotype is one base distant, so this may be a read error. The chain combines TRBV13 with TRBJ2-2; D is unresolved. The germline V gene has CDR1 PRHDT and CDR2 FYEKMQ (reference sequence). The CDR3 sequence is 11 residues long. Trimming stripped 6 bases from V and 4 bases from J, with 3 bases between. In DNA form, the CDR3 reads TGTGCCAGCAGATTCACCGGGGAGCTGTTTTTT. This gives the protein CASRFTGELFF.

The sample holds a few counts of this clonotype. A junction boundary mismatches the germline segment, possibly from a read error. The genes are TRBV20-1 and TRBJ1-6, with D perhaps matching TRBD1 (5 bases). Germline V gene sequence: CDR1 DFQATT, CDR2 SNEGSKA (reference sequence). The CDR3 runs to 15 residues. CDR3 nucleotide sequence: TGCAGTGCTAGATCCCAGGACACGTATAATTCACCCCCCCACTTT. Protein product: CSARSQDTYNSPPHF.

J is TRBJ2-3 and V is TRBV5-1; D possibly uses TRBD1 or TRBD2 (5 bases each). The CDR3 sequence is 14 residues long. Germline CDR1 is SGHRS and CDR2 is YFSETQ. The V and J ends lost 3 bases and 6 bases respectively, with 14 bases between them. CDR3 sequence reads: CASSWEGTSDTQYF. CDR3 nucleotides: TGCGCCAGCAGCTGGGAAGGGACCAGTGATACGCAGTATTTT.